This T cell receptor beta chain originates from a study of T cell responses to AZD1222 COVID-19 vaccine. The repertoire was sequenced with immunoSEQ multiplex PCR; TCRdb's copy has only in-frame clones and lacks some. The profile covers under 200,000 clones, with roughly nine tenths appearing a single time and under 1.5% taken by the ten largest. Overall study results and limits: The span of vaccine-associated CD4 TCRs extended across spike, with dominance at 160-218 and 743-854. Only a handful of AZD1222 recipients tested seropositive at baseline.

This CDR3 is 12 amino acids long. Germline assignment: CDR1 SQVTM and CDR2 ANQGSEA. Trimming removed 7 bases from V and 7 bases from J, with 16 bases in between. A word on this clone: Its antigen is unidentified.

The specimen was peripheral blood, collected 28 days after the second AZD1222 dose. This sequence originates from an adult who received the AZD1222 COVID-19 vaccine. The genes are TRBV29-1 and TRBJ1-1; no definite D call. CDR3 in DNA: TGCAGCGGCGGGCAGTCCACGAGTGAAGCTTTCTTT. This codes for CSGGQSTSEAFF.